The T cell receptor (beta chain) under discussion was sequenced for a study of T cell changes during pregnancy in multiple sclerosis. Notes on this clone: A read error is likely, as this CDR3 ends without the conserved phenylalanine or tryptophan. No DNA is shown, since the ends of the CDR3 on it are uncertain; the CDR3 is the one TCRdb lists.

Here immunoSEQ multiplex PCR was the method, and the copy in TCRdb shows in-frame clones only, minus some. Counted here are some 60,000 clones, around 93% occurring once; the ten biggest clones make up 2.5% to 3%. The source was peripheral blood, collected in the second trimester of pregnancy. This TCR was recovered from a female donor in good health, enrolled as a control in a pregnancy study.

The CDR3 sequence is CASSPRLVGR. The V gene is TRBV7-9, the J gene TRBJ2-7; TRBD2 reflects the table's D call only, with no check against the DNA. CDR1 is SEHNR, CDR2 FQNEAQ, per germline (reference sequence). Counting both end residues, the CDR3 totals 10 amino acids.